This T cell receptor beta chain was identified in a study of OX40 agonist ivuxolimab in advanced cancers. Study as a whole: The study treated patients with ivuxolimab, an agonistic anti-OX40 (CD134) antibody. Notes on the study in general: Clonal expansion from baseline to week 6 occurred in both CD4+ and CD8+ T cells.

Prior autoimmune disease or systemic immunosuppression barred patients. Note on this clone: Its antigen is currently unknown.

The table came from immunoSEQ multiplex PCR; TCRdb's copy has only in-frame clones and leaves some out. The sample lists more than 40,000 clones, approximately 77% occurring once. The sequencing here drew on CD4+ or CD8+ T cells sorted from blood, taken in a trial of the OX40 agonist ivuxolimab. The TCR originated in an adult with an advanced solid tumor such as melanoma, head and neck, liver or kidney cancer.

The DNA for the CDR3 is TGTGCCAGCAGCTTAGACCTTTACTACGAGCAGTACTTC. Its translation: CASSLDLYYEQYF. This sequence joins TRBV7-2 and TRBJ2-7; D gene uncertain. From germline, CDR1 is SGHTA and CDR2 FQGNSA. V was cut by 1 base and J by 3 bases, with 7 bases left in between. The length of the CDR3 is 13 residues.